The rows below give T cell receptor beta chains drawn from one sample of a study of regulatory T cells in long-lasting Graves disease. TCRdb processed the multiplex PCR reads anew with MiXCR; each CDR3 protein has one entry. The sample lists under 400,000 distinct CDR3 sequences, around 17% occurring once. The data were also submitted as part of a second study, on T cells in Graves' hyperthyroidism and ophthalmopathy.

The sample was peripheral blood mononuclear cells (PBMCs), taken at new diagnosis, from a patient treated with antithyroid drugs. The receptors shown here come from a man aged 35 to 55 with Graves disease. Both conserved end residues are part of each CDR3. The order of the fields is CDR3 protein, J gene, V gene.

cdr3_aa: CASSSADRVAQYF
j_call: TRBJ2-7
v_call: TRBV28

cdr3_aa: CASSPTRAYNEQFF
j_call: TRBJ2-1
v_call: TRBV18

cdr3_aa: CASSYTLRGTNTEAFF
j_call: TRBJ1-1
v_call: TRBV5-1

cdr3_aa: CASGLGGNTIYF
j_call: TRBJ1-3
v_call: TRBV12-5

cdr3_aa: CASSLGFGHSYEQYF
j_call: TRBJ2-7
v_call: TRBV12-3/TRBV12-4

cdr3_aa: CASSEGTTTDTQYF
j_call: TRBJ2-3
v_call: TRBV2

cdr3_aa: CASGTTMANTGELFF
j_call: TRBJ2-2
v_call: TRBV10-3

cdr3_aa: CASSLNTVSYEQYF
j_call: TRBJ2-7
v_call: TRBV27

cdr3_aa: CAIRSQANTEAFF
j_call: TRBJ1-1
v_call: TRBV10-3

cdr3_aa: CASSQGSGRSEDTQYF
j_call: TRBJ2-3
v_call: TRBV3-1

cdr3_aa: CSAPFTGYGYTF
j_call: TRBJ1-2
v_call: TRBV20-1

cdr3_aa: CAWSVPDSSNQPQHF
j_call: TRBJ1-5
v_call: TRBV30

cdr3_aa: CSAPRQAMNTEAFF
j_call: TRBJ1-1
v_call: TRBV20-1

cdr3_aa: CSARDPRRGNTDTQYF
j_call: TRBJ2-3
v_call: TRBV20-1

cdr3_aa: CASSPKDGYTF
j_call: TRBJ1-2
v_call: TRBV6-1

cdr3_aa: CASSPQGAPHTQYF
j_call: TRBJ2-3
v_call: TRBV27

cdr3_aa: CASSLEGVYNEQFF
j_call: TRBJ2-1
v_call: TRBV5-1

cdr3_aa: CASSLEAGGSYEQYF
j_call: TRBJ2-7
v_call: TRBV7-2

cdr3_aa: CASSFGAPKETQYF
j_call: TRBJ2-5
v_call: TRBV5-1

cdr3_aa: CASSYSQDTDTQYF
j_call: TRBJ2-3
v_call: TRBV6-9

cdr3_aa: CASSTDFGTSNPDTQYF
j_call: TRBJ2-3
v_call: TRBV28

cdr3_aa: CASSGIAGGTDTQYF
j_call: TRBJ2-3
v_call: TRBV28

cdr3_aa: CASGKRGREISGNTIYF
j_call: TRBJ1-3
v_call: TRBV5-1

cdr3_aa: CASSMRPRDTYEQYF
j_call: TRBJ2-7
v_call: TRBV19

cdr3_aa: CASSLRGQDAEQFF
j_call: TRBJ2-1
v_call: TRBV5-1

cdr3_aa: CLLGQGENIQYF
j_call: TRBJ2-4
v_call: TRBV2

cdr3_aa: CASRPLGSGYEQYF
j_call: TRBJ2-7
v_call: TRBV2

cdr3_aa: CASSSGLAGVDYEQYF
j_call: TRBJ2-7
v_call: TRBV11-2

cdr3_aa: CASSNVRGWSNQPQHF
j_call: TRBJ1-5
v_call: TRBV19

cdr3_aa: CASSVEGDSTDTQYF
j_call: TRBJ2-3
v_call: TRBV9

cdr3_aa: CASSNAGNQETQYF
j_call: TRBJ2-5
v_call: TRBV12-3/TRBV12-4

cdr3_aa: CASSPLGGSNTGELFF
j_call: TRBJ2-2
v_call: TRBV5-1

cdr3_aa: CASTPRGDLYNEQFF
j_call: TRBJ2-1
v_call: TRBV12-3/TRBV12-4

cdr3_aa: CATRATTGEETQYF
j_call: TRBJ2-5
v_call: TRBV24-1

cdr3_aa: CASGHRGSNEKLFF
j_call: TRBJ1-4
v_call: TRBV12-5

cdr3_aa: CASSLGSRQGAKSPLHF
j_call: TRBJ1-6
v_call: TRBV7-2

cdr3_aa: CASSSDPLYEQYF
j_call: TRBJ2-7
v_call: TRBV7-2

cdr3_aa: CASSTRLAGGRNEQFF
j_call: TRBJ2-1
v_call: TRBV27

cdr3_aa: CASSPARTGMQFF
j_call: TRBJ2-1
v_call: TRBV5-1

cdr3_aa: CASSLSEGGANSPLHF
j_call: TRBJ1-6
v_call: TRBV11-2

cdr3_aa: CASSSHEQFF
j_call: TRBJ2-1
v_call: TRBV6-2/TRBV6-3